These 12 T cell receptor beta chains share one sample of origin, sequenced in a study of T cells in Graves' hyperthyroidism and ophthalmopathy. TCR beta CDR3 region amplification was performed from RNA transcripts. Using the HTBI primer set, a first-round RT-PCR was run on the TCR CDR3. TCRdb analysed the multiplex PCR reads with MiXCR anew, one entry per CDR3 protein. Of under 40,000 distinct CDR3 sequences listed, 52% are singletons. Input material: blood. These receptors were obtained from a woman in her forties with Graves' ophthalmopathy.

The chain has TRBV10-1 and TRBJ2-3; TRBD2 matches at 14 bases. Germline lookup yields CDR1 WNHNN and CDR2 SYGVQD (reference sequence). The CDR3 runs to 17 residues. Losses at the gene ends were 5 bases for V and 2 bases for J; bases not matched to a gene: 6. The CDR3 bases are TGCGCCAGCAGTCATGGGGGACTAGCGGGGGTCACAGATACGCAGTATTTT. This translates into CASSHGGLAGVTDTQYF.

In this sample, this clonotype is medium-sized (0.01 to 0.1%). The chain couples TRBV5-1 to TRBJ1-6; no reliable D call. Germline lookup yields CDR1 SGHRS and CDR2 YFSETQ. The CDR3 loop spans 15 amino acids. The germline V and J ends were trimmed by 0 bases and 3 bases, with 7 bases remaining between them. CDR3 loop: CASSLGRNYNSPLHF. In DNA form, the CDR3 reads TGCGCCAGCAGCTTGGGTCGGAACTATAATTCACCCCTCCACTTT.

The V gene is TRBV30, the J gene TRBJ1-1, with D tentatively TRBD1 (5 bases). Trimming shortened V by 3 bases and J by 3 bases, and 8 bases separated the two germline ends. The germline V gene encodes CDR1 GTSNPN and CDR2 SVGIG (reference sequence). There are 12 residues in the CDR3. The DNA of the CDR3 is TGTGCCTGGAGGCCCAGGGACACTGAAGCTTTCTTT. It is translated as CAWRPRDTEAFF.

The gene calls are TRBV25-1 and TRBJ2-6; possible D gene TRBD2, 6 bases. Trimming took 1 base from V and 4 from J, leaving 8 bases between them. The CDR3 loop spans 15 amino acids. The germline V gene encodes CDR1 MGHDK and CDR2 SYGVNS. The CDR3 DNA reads TGTGCCAGCAGTGAATGGAGCGGGGGGGCCAACGTCCTGACTTTC. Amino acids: CASSEWSGGANVLTF.

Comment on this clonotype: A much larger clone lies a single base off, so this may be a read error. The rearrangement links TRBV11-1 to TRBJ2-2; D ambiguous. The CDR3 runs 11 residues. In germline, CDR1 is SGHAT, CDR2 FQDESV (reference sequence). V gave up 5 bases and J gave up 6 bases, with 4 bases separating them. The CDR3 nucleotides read TGTGCCAGCAGCCCGGCCGGGGAGCTGTTTTTT. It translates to CASSPAGELFF.

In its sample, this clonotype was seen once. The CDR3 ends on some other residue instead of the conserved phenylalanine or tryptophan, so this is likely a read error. The CDR3 loop reads CASSLNLVGGATRHEQYC. CDR3 DNA sequence: TGTGCCAGCAGTTTAAATCTAGTAGGGGGCGCGACTAGGCACGAGCAGTACTGC. The gene calls are TRBV28 and TRBJ2-7, with TRBD1 as a possible D gene (7 bases). The germline gives CDR1 MDHEN, CDR2 SYDVKM. The CDR3 has 18 amino acids. V lost 2 bases, J lost 5 bases, and 25 bases lay in between.

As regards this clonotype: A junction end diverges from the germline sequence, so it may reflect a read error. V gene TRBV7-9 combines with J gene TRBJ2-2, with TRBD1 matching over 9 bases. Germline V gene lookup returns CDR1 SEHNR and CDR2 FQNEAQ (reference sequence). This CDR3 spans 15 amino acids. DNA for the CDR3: TGTGCCAGCGGCTTAGGGACAGGGCCCCCCGGGGAGCTGTTTTTT. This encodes CASGLGTGPPGELFF.

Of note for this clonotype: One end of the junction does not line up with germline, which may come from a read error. The CDR3: CASTKGQYFERGSYERYF. CDR3 nucleotides: TGTGCCAGCACCAAGGGACAGTATTTCGAAAGAGGGTCCTACGAGCGGTACTTC. V is TRBV5-5 and J is TRBJ2-7; 7 bases fit TRBD1. Per the germline V gene, CDR1 is SGHKS and CDR2 is YYEKEE (reference sequence). CDR3 length equals 18 residues.

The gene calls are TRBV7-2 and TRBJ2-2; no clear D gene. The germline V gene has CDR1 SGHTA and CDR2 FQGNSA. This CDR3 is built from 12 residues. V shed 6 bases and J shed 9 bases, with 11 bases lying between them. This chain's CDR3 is CASRRYRRELFF. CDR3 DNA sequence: TGTGCCAGCAGACGCTACCGAAGGGAGCTGTTTTTT.

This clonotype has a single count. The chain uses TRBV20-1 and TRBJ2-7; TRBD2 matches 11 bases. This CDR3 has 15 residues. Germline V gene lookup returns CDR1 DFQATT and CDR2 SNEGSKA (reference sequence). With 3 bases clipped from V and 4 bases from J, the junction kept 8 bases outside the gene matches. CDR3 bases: TGCAGTGCTAGGGTAGCGGGGGGGCCAGGGTACGAGCAGTACTTC. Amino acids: CSARVAGGPGYEQYF.

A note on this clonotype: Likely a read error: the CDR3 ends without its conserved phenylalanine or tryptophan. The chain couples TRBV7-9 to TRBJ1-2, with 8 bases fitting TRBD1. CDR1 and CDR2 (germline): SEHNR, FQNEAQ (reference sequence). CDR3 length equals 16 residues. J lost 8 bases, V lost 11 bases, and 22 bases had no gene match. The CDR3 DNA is TGTGCCGGCGGCGGACAGGGCAACGCCTTGGTCGGGGGCTACACCCTC. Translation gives CAGGGQGNALVGGYTL.

The CDR3 nucleotides are TGTGCCAGCAGTGACAGGGACACAGATACGCAGTTCTTC. It translates to CASSDRDTDTQFF. The V gene is TRBV6-4, the J gene TRBJ2-3; D possibly corresponds to TRBD1 (6 bases). The J call is doubtful: the DNA matches TRBJ2-1 better. CDR3 length: 13 amino acids. Germline V gene sequence: CDR1 MRHNA, CDR2 SNTAGT.